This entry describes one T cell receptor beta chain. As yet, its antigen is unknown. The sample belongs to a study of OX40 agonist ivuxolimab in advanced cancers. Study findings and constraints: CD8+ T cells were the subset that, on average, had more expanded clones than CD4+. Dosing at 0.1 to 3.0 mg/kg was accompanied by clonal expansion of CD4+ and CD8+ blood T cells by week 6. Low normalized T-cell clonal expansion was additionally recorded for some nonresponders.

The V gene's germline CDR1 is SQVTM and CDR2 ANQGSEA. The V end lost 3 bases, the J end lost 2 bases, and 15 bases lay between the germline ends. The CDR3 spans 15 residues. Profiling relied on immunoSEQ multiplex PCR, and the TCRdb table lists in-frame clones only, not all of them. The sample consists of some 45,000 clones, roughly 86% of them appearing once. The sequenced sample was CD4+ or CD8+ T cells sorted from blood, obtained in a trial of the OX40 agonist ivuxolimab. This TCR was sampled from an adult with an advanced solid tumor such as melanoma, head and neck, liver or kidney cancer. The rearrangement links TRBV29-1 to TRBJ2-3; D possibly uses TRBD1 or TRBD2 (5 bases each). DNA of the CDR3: TGCAGCGTTGACGTTCCGGGGCTAACCACAGATACGCAGTATTTT. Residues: CSVDVPGLTTDTQYF.